This passage covers 24 T cell receptor beta chains from one sample sequenced in a study of cytomegalovirus exposure and HLA in healthy donors. The PCR had 60 Vbeta and 13 Jbeta primers. Using immunoSEQ multiplex PCR, the repertoire was profiled, and TCRdb retains in-frame clones only, with some absent. The repertoire table contains about 50,000 clones. Sequenced material: PBMCs. The receptors shown here come from a woman in her forties in good health and CMV-seronegative.

The V and J genes are TRBV20-1 and TRBJ2-1; 8 bases line up with TRBD1. In germline, CDR1 is DFQATT, CDR2 SNEGSKA (reference sequence). V lost 5 bases to trimming and J lost 8 bases; unmatched junction nucleotides: 2. The CDR3 contains 11 residues. DNA of the CDR3: TGCAGTGCTGGGACAGGCCATGAGCAGTTCTTC. Protein product: CSAGTGHEQFF.

This chain connects TRBV5-4 to TRBJ2-1, with 8 bases lining up with TRBD2. V lost 5 bases, J lost 4 bases, and 11 bases stayed unmatched. The CDR3 is 16 amino acids. Germline loops: CDR1 SGHNT, CDR2 YYREEE (reference sequence). The CDR3 sequence: CASSSHLAGDYNEQFF. CDR3 coding DNA: TGTGCCAGCAGTTCCCATCTAGCGGGCGATTACAATGAGCAGTTCTTC.

This chain joins TRBV6-5 and TRBJ2-3; 8 nucleotides agree with TRBD1. Germline V CDR1 and CDR2: MNHEY, SVGAGI. J gave up 5 bases and V 2 bases, and 3 bases lay outside the gene matches. This CDR3 has 14 amino acids. CDR3 bases: TGTGCCAGCAGTTACCTACAGGGGGGAGATACGCAGTATTTT. It encodes CASSYLQGGDTQYF.

V gene TRBV5-4 combines with J gene TRBJ2-7, with TRBD2 matching 9 bases. Germline V CDR1 and CDR2: SGHNT, YYREEE (reference sequence). The CDR3 sequence is 15 residues long. With V trimmed by 4 bases and J by 2 bases, 7 bases remained unmatched. The CDR3 DNA is TGTGCCAGCAGCCGGACGGCTAGCGGGACCTACGAGCAGTACTTC. It encodes CASSRTASGTYEQYF.

The J gene is TRBJ2-7, the V gene TRBV30; D gene ambiguous. Germline V gene data show CDR1 as GTSNPN and CDR2 as SVGIG (reference sequence). The germline V and J ends were trimmed by 2 bases and 3 bases, with 23 bases remaining between them. The CDR3 has 17 residues. CDR3 sequence (DNA): TGTGCCTGGAGTCCTACCTCCACCCTAGACGCCCACTACGAGCAGTACTTC. Translation: CAWSPTSTLDAHYEQYF.

The chain has TRBV9 and TRBJ1-3, with D maybe TRBD1 (5 bases). Trimming took 7 bases from V and 0 from J, leaving 11 bases between them. Per the germline V gene, CDR1 is SGDLS and CDR2 is YYNGEE. The CDR3 consists of 14 residues. The CDR3 DNA is TGTGCCAGCGATACAGGTGACTCTGGAAACACCATATATTTT. It is translated as CASDTGDSGNTIYF.

As regards this clone: One junction end disagrees with the germline gene, perhaps due to a read error. This rearrangement joins TRBV4-3 to TRBJ2-6, with D perhaps TRBD1 (5 bases). Germline V lookup: CDR1 LGHNA, CDR2 YSLEER. The CDR3 consists of 17 residues. This chain's CDR3 is CASSQVGVLNGANVLTF. The DNA of the CDR3 is TGCGCCAGCAGCCAAGTTGGGGTCCTGAATGGGGCTAACGTCCTGACTTTC.

The chain uses TRBV19 and TRBJ2-7, with D possibly TRBD2 on 6 matching bases. Deletions cut 6 bases from V and 1 base from J, with 16 bases between. The CDR3 is 15 amino acids. Germline CDR1 reads LNHDA; CDR2 reads SQIVND (reference sequence). CDR3 sequence (DNA): TGTGCCAGTAGCCGGGACTCCGGGTTATCCTACGAGCAGTACTTC. It translates to CASSRDSGLSYEQYF.

The chain combines TRBV28 with TRBJ1-1; D not resolved. The CDR3 totals 14 residues. Trimming took off 5 bases at V and 4 bases at J, with 14 bases between the two ends. Germline V gene data show CDR1 as MDHEN and CDR2 as SYDVKM. The CDR3 nucleotides read TGTGCCAGCAGTCCCCCGTGGACTGTCACTGAAGCTTTCTTT. This translates into CASSPPWTVTEAFF. The full variable domain, completed using reference TRBV28 and TRBJ1-1, is DVKVTQSSRYLVKRTGEKVFLECVQDMDHENMFWYRQDPGLGLRLIYFSYDVKMKEKGDIPEGYSVSREKKERFSLILESASTNQTSMYLCASSPPWTVTEAFFGQGTRLTVV.

J is TRBJ2-3 and V is TRBV30; 7 bases line up with TRBD2. Per the germline V gene, CDR1 is GTSNPN and CDR2 is SVGIG (reference sequence). The CDR3 is made up of 14 amino acids. With 0 bases clipped from V and 7 bases from J, the junction kept 7 bases outside the gene matches. CDR3 coding DNA: TGTGCCTGGAGTGTAGGCGGGAGCGTAAATACGCAGTATTTT. It encodes CAWSVGGSVNTQYF. Filled out from reference TRBV30 and TRBJ2-3, the complete variable domain reads SQTIHQWPATLVQPVGSPLSLECTVEGTSNPNLYWYRQAAGRGLQLLFYSVGIGQISSEVPQNLSASRPQDRQFILSSKKLLLSDSGFYLCAWSVGGSVNTQYFGPGTRLTVL.

The genes are TRBV7-9 and TRBJ2-7, with D unclear. The CDR3 runs 9 residues. V was trimmed by 5 bases and J by 7 bases, leaving 3 bases between them. From germline, CDR1 is SEHNR and CDR2 FQNEAQ (reference sequence). This CDR3 is CASSPEQYF. In nucleotides, the CDR3 is TGTGCCAGCAGCCCGGAGCAGTACTTC.

The V and J genes are TRBV6-4 and TRBJ2-7, with a tentative D call TRBD1 (6 bases). With 6 bases removed from V and 4 bases from J, the gap between germline ends came to 16 bases. The CDR3 runs to 14 residues. Germline CDR1 is MRHNA and CDR2 is SNTAGT. The CDR3 loop is CASRVPGHFYEQYF. CDR3 DNA sequence: TGTGCCAGCAGGGTCCCGGGACATTTTTACGAGCAGTACTTC.

The gene calls are TRBV5-1 and TRBJ1-5, with D unresolved. Trimming removed 2 bases at V and 0 bases at J, with 9 bases between. The CDR3 covers 15 residues. The germline gives CDR1 SGHRS, CDR2 YFSETQ. The CDR3: CASSLYGYSNQPQHF. CDR3 sequence (DNA): TGCGCCAGCAGCTTATACGGTTATAGCAATCAGCCCCAGCATTTT.

The rearrangement uses TRBV7-3 and TRBJ2-1; D might be TRBD1 (5 bases). The CDR3 has 13 residues. V was trimmed by 5 bases and J by 6 bases, leaving 11 bases between them. Germline assignment: CDR1 SGHTA and CDR2 FQGTGA. The CDR3 reads CASSPDRLNEQFF. For the CDR3, the DNA is TGTGCCAGCAGCCCTGACAGACTCAATGAGCAGTTCTTC.

The gene calls are TRBV6-5 and TRBJ1-4; 8 positions match TRBD1. The V segment lost 6 bases and the J segment 8 bases; nucleotides outside the gene matches: 5. The V gene's germline CDR1 is MNHEY and CDR2 SVGAGI. The CDR3 totals 13 residues. The CDR3 loop is CASRTGGGEKLFF. Written as DNA, the CDR3 is TGTGCCAGCAGAACAGGGGGTGGGGAAAAACTGTTTTTT.

This rearrangement joins TRBV11-2 to TRBJ2-7; D remains unclear. CDR1 and CDR2 from the germline V gene are SGHAT and FQNNGV. The ends were cut back, 2 bases at V and 1 base at J, with 9 bases in the middle. This CDR3 spans 14 amino acids. CDR3 in amino acids: CASSLTSGSYEQYF. CDR3 nucleotide sequence: TGTGCCAGCAGCTTAACGTCAGGATCCTACGAGCAGTACTTC.

The chain recombines TRBV9 with TRBJ1-4, with D perhaps TRBD1 (5 bases). V lost 2 bases and J 7 bases, leaving 12 bases between the germline ends. CDR1 is SGDLS and CDR2 is YYNGEE in the germline V gene. This CDR3 spans 14 amino acids. CDR3 protein: CASSVLPQGEKLFF. The CDR3, as DNA: TGTGCCAGCAGCGTCCTCCCCCAGGGTGAAAAACTGTTTTTT.

The chain carries TRBV28 and TRBJ2-1, with TRBD1 matching over 7 bases. CDR1 and CDR2 from the germline V gene are MDHEN and SYDVKM. This CDR3 has 13 residues. V gave up 6 bases and J gave up 6 bases; unmatched junction bases: 5. The CDR3 DNA is TGTGCCAGCAGGAGGGGGCTGGTCAATGAGCAGTTCTTC. Translating gives CASRRGLVNEQFF.

The chain couples TRBV7-8 to TRBJ1-3; tentative D call: TRBD1 (6 bases). V was shortened by 1 base and J by 4 bases, with 17 bases between the two germline ends. CDR1 is SGHVS and CDR2 is FQNEAQ in the germline V gene. This CDR3 has 17 amino acids. The CDR3 protein is CASSLERGSFFGNTIYF. In nucleotides, the CDR3 is TGTGCCAGCAGCTTAGAAAGGGGGTCGTTCTTCGGAAACACCATATATTTT.

The chain couples TRBV15 to TRBJ2-2; D perhaps matches TRBD2 (5 bases). The CDR3 consists of 16 residues. Trimming removed 1 base from V and 0 bases from J, with 9 bases in between. CDR1 is LNHNV, CDR2 YYDKDF, per germline (reference sequence). CDR3 loop: CATSRGGATNTGELFF. For the CDR3, the DNA is TGTGCCACCAGCAGAGGGGGAGCCACGAACACCGGGGAGCTGTTTTTT.

V and J are TRBV2 and TRBJ2-1, with D perhaps TRBD1 (6 bases). This CDR3 has 15 residues. Per germline, CDR1 SNHLY and CDR2 FYNNEI. The V end was cut by 2 bases, the J end by 9 bases, with 17 bases between. The CDR3: CASSEIVRGGGEQFF. The CDR3 nucleotides are TGTGCCAGCAGTGAAATCGTAAGAGGGGGTGGTGAGCAGTTCTTC.

The chain carries TRBV6-1 and TRBJ2-7; 11 bases map to TRBD2. V lost 7 bases to trimming and J lost 2 bases; unmatched junction nucleotides: 7. CDR1 and CDR2 (germline): MNHNS, SASEGT. This CDR3 region has 15 residues. CDR3 bases: TGTGCCAGCAAAGAACTAGCGGGAGTCCCCTACGAGCAGTACTTC. This sequence encodes CASKELAGVPYEQYF.

The rearrangement joins TRBV7-3 to TRBJ2-1; D may be TRBD1 (5 bases). V dropped 2 bases and J dropped 9 bases, with 11 bases sitting between them. CDR1 is SGHTA and CDR2 is FQGTGA in the germline V gene. This CDR3 is built from 13 residues. The CDR3: CASSLGRASEQFF. The CDR3 DNA reads as TGTGCCAGCAGCTTAGGCAGGGCGAGTGAGCAGTTCTTC.

V gene TRBV10-3 combines with J gene TRBJ1-2; D remains ambiguous. Germline V CDR1 and CDR2: ENHRY, SYGVKD. CDR3 length: 12 amino acids. V dropped 4 bases and J dropped 7 bases, with 10 bases sitting between them. In DNA form, the CDR3 reads TGTGCCATCAGTGCCCCTTCGGGTGGCTACACCTTC. It encodes CAISAPSGGYTF.